This T cell receptor (beta chain) comes out of a study of blood T cell repertoires in COVID-19. Background on the study: In each case, the material was cDNA or gDNA derived from T cells, B-cell-depleted T cells, or PBMCs.

In the original workflow: Amplification of reference gene primers was used by the study to estimate nucleated cell counts. The method was immunoSEQ multiplex PCR; TCRdb's version includes in-frame clones alone and lacks a portion of them. Clone size and V and J calls were adopted from that table, with D and trimming inferred from the DNA. The sample shows about 400,000 clones, roughly 86% of them seen only once. V was pared by 0 bases and J by 10 bases, with 10 bases of the junction left unmatched. Germline lookup yields CDR1 ENHRY and CDR2 SYGVKD. The CDR3 has 15 residues. The rearrangement joins TRBV10-3 to TRBJ2-7, with 9 bases identical to TRBD1. The receptor's source is a human donor in a cohort sampled during active COVID-19. Material: peripheral blood. The CDR3 nucleotides read TGTGCCATCAGTGAGTCCTTGGGACAGGGTTCTCGCCAGTACTTC. Translation: CAISESLGQGSRQYF.